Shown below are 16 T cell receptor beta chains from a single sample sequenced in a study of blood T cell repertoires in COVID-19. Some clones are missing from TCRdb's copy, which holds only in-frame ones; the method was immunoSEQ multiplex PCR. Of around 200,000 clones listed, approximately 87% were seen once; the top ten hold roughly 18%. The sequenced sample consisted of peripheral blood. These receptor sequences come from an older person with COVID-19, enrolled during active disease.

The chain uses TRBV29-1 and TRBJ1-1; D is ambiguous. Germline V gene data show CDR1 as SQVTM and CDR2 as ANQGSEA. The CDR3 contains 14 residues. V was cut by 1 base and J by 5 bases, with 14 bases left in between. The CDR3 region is CSVEVWQRKTEAFF. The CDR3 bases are TGCAGCGTTGAAGTGTGGCAGCGTAAGACTGAAGCTTTCTTT.

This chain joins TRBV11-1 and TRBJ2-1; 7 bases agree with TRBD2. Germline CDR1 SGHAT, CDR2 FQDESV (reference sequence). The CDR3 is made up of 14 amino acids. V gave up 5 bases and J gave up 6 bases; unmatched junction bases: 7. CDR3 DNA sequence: TGTGCCAGCAGCCTTGCCGGGACTATCAATGAGCAGTTCTTC. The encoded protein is CASSLAGTINEQFF.

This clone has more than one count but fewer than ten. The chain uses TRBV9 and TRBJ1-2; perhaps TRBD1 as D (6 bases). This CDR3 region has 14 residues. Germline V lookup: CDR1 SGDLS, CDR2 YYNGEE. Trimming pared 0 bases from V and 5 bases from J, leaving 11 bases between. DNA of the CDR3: TGTGCCAGCAGCGTAGGGCAGGGGAGATATGGCTACACCTTC. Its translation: CASSVGQGRYGYTF.

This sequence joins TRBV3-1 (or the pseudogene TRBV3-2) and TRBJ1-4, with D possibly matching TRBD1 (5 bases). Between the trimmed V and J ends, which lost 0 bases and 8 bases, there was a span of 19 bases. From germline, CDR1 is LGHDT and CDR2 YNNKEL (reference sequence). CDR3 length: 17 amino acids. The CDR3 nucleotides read TGTGCCAGCAGCCAAGATCCGGAGGGGAAGATGGTGGAAAAACTGTTTTTT. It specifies CASSQDPEGKMVEKLFF.

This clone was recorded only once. For the CDR3, the DNA is TGTGCCAGCTCACCAGAGACCTATCGGGGTGAGCAGTTCTTC. Translation gives CASSPETYRGEQFF. The chain is built from TRBV18 and TRBJ2-1, with D perhaps TRBD2 (5 bases). The germline V gene has CDR1 KGHSH and CDR2 LQKENI. The CDR3 runs to 14 residues. V dropped 2 bases and J dropped 9 bases, with 14 bases sitting between them.

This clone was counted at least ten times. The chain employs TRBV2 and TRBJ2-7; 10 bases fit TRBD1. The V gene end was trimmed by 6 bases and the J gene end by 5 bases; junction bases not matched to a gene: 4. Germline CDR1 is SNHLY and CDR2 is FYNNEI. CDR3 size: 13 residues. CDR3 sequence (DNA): TGTGCCAGCAGGACAGGGGGCCTCCACGAGCAGTACTTC. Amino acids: CASRTGGLHEQYF.

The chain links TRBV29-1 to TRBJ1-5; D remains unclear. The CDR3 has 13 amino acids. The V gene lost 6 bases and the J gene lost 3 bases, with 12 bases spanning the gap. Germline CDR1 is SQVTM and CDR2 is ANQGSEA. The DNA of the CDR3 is TGCAGCGTGACTAATAACGACAATCAGCCCCAGCATTTT. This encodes CSVTNNDNQPQHF.

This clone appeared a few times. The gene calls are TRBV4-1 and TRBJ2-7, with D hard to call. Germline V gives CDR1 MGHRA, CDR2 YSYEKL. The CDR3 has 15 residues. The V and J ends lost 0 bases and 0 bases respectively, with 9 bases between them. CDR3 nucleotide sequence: TGCGCCAGCAGCCAAGAGCTAATAACCTCCTACGAGCAGTACTTC. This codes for CASSQELITSYEQYF.

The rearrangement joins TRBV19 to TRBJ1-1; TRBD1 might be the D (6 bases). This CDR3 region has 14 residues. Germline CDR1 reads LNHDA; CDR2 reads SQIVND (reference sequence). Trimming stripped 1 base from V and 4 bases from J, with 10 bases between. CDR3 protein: CASSIAQGFTEAFF. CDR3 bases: TGTGCCAGTAGTATAGCACAGGGATTCACTGAAGCTTTCTTT.

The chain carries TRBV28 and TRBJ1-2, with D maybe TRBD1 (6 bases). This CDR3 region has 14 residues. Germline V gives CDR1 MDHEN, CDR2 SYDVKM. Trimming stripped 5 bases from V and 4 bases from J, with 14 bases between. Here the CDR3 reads CASSLTGYSYGYTF. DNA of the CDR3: TGTGCCAGCAGTCTTACAGGGTATTCCTATGGCTACACCTTC.

CDR3 coding DNA: TGTGCCAGCAGCTTAGCGACTAGCGGGAGCCGCACCGGGGAGCTGTTTTTT. Translating gives CASSLATSGSRTGELFF. The chain is built from TRBV7-2 and TRBJ2-2; 12 bases match TRBD2. The CDR3 sequence is 17 residues long. Trimming removed 0 bases from V and 4 bases from J; junction bases left unmatched: 3. The germline gives CDR1 SGHTA, CDR2 FQGNSA. Looking up the rest from reference TRBV7-2 and TRBJ2-2 gives the full variable domain: GAGVSQSPSNKVTEKGKDVELRCDPISGHTALYWYRQSLGQGLEFLIYFQGNSAPDKSGLPSDRFSAERTGGSVSTLTIQRTQQEDSAVYLCASSLATSGSRTGELFFGEGSRLTVL.

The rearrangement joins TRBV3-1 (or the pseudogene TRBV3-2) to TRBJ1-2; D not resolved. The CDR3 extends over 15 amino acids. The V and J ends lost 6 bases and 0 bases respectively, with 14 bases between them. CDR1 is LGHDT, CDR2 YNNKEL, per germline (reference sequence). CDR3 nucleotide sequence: TGTGCCAGCAGTTACTCAGGAGGCCCTAACTATGGCTACACCTTC. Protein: CASSYSGGPNYGYTF.

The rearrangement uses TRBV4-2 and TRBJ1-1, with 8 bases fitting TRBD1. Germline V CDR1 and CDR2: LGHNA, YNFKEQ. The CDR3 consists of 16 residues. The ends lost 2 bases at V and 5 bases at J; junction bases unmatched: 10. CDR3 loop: CASSQIPGQVETEAFF. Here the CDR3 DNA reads TGTGCCAGCAGCCAAATACCGGGACAGGTTGAAACTGAAGCTTTCTTT.

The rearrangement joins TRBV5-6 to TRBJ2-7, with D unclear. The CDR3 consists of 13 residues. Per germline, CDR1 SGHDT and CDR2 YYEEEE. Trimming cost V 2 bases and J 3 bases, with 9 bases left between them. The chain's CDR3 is CASSLGGVYEQYF. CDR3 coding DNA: TGTGCCAGCAGCTTAGGCGGAGTCTACGAGCAGTACTTC.

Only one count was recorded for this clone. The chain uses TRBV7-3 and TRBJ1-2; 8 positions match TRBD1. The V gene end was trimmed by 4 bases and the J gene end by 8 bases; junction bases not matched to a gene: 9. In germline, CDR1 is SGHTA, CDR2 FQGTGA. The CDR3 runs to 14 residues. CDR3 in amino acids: CASSSAGGIGGYTF. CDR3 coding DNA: TGTGCCAGCAGCTCCGCAGGGGGCATAGGGGGCTACACCTTC.

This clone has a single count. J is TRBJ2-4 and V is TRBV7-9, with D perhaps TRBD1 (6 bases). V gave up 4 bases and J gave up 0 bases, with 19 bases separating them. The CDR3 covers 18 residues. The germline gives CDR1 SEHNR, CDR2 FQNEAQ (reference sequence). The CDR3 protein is CASSSEDRLTRAKNIQYF. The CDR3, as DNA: TGTGCCAGCAGCTCGGAAGACAGGCTGACTCGAGCCAAAAACATTCAGTACTTC.